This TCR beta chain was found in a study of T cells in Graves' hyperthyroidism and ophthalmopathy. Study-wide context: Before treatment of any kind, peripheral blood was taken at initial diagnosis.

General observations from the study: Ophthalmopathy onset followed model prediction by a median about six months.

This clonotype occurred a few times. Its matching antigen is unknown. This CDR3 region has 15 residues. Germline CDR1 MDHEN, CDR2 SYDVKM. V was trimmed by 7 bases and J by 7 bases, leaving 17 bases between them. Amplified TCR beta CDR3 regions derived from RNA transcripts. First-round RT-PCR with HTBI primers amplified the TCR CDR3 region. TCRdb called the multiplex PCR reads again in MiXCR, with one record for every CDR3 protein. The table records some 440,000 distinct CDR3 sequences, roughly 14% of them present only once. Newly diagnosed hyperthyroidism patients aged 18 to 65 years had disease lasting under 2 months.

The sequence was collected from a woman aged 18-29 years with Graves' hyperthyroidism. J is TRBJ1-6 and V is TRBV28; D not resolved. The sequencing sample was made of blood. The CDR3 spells CASNSRAGGNSPLHF. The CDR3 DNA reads TGTGCCAGCAATTCGAGGGCAGGTGGGAATTCACCCCTCCACTTT.